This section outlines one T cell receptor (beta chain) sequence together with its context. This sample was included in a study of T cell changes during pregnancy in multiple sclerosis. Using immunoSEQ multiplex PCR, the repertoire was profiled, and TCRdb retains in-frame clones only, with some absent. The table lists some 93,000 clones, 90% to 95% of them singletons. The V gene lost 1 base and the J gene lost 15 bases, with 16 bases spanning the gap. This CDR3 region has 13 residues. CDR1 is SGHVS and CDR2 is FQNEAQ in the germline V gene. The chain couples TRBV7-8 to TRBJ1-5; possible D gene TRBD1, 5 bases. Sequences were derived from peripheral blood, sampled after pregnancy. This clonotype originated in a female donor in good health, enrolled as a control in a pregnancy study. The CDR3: CASSLGAGLKMHF. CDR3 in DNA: TGTGCCAGCAGCTTAGGCGCGGGGCTGAAAATGCATTTT.